This paragraph reports one T cell receptor beta chain. Its specificity is unknown. The data derive from a study of T cell clonotyping in hematopoietic cell transplantation. Germline-derived CDR1 and CDR2 are SNHLY and FYNNEI. V lost 6 bases, J lost 7 bases, and 7 bases stayed unmatched. The CDR3 length is 14 residues. Specified time point: recipient sample about 28 days before transplant, after cytoreduction. Recipient blood drawn about 28 days pretransplant and days 30, 100, 180 after. Profiled with immunoSEQ multiplex PCR; TCRdb holds only in-frame clones, not every one. The sample holds tens of thousands of clones, 80% to 90% seen once. The study's findings and limits: Higher Inverse Simpson Index values in graft donor and pretransplant recipient predicted broader posttransplant TCR diversity. At the given depth, recipient repertoires were over 97% de novo clonotypes. Pathologically expanded recipient clonotypes increased progressively from day 30 to day 180 as diversity fell.

The origin of this receptor is a woman in her sixties with acute myeloid leukemia. Some clones in this sample may be carry-over from other donors' samples. The chain couples TRBV2 to TRBJ2-2; 8 bases are a match to TRBD1. Sequences were derived from peripheral blood mononuclear cells, sampled before stem cell transplant. In DNA, the CDR3 is TGTGCCAGCAGGAATCAGGGGGCGGTCGGGGAGCTGTTTTTT. Amino acids: CASRNQGAVGELFF.